The sequence of this TCR beta chain was determined in a study of T cell responses to AZD1222 COVID-19 vaccine. General study findings and limits: The number of AZD1222 recipients seropositive at baseline was only 6 or 7. Most donors were white British and more were female, and clonal diversity was possibly underestimated. Close to half of spike-specific TCRs reportedly recognize unmutated variant regions.

Researchers grouped second doses given at about 4 or about 12 weeks into one pool. Profiling relied on immunoSEQ multiplex PCR, and the TCRdb table lists in-frame clones only, not all of them. This sample carries 250,000 to 300,000 clones, 94% of them seen once, and the ten largest clones take 0.55%. Comment on this clone: Its antigen is as yet unknown.

This material consisted of peripheral blood, taken 28 days after the second AZD1222 dose. This sequence was found in an adult who received the AZD1222 COVID-19 vaccine.

The CDR3 sequence: CASSPPTAGGADTQYF. The CDR3 DNA sequence: TGTGCCAGCTCACCACCGACGGCGGGGGGCGCGGATACGCAGTATTTT. This chain links TRBV18 with TRBJ2-3; TRBD2 matches at 8 bases. Germline CDR1 is KGHSH and CDR2 is LQKENI. V lost 0 bases and J lost 6; bases outside the gene matches: 8. This CDR3 has 16 amino acids.